A single sample is the source of the 30 T cell receptor beta chains below, sequenced in a study of T cells after yellow fever vaccination. TCRdb used MiXCR to reprocess the 5' RACE reads, holding one entry per CDR3 protein. Of approximately 350,000 distinct CDR3 sequences in the sample, 11% were seen once. Sequencing was performed on PBMCs, taken on the day of the first yellow fever vaccination. These receptors were taken from a young man who received the YFV17D yellow fever vaccine.

The chain employs TRBV6-5 and TRBJ1-1; no clear D. The CDR3 has 11 residues. Per the germline V gene, CDR1 is MNHEY and CDR2 is SVGAGI. The V end lost 5 bases, the J end lost 6 bases, and 7 bases lay between the germline ends. CDR3 region: CASSASSEAFF. In DNA, the CDR3 is TGTGCCAGCAGTGCGAGTTCTGAAGCTTTCTTT.

This clonotype has a count of ten or more. The chain employs TRBV7-2 and TRBJ2-3; 10 nucleotides align to TRBD2. The CDR3 is 16 amino acids. Germline CDR1 is SGHTA and CDR2 is FQGNSA. The V segment lost 2 bases and the J segment 1 base; nucleotides outside the gene matches: 3. CDR3 sequence: CASSLLAGVRTDTQYF. The CDR3 nucleotides are TGTGCCAGCAGCTTACTAGCGGGGGTCCGCACAGATACGCAGTATTTT.

V is TRBV20-1 and J is TRBJ1-6; D gene uncertain. Germline-derived CDR1 and CDR2 are DFQATT and SNEGSKA (reference sequence). This CDR3 has 14 amino acids. V lost 3 bases to trimming and J lost 0 bases, with 6 bases between them. The CDR3 sequence: CSASNPSYNSPLHF. CDR3 nucleotide sequence: TGCAGTGCTAGCAATCCCTCCTATAATTCACCCCTCCACTTT.

The chain joins TRBV18 to TRBJ2-1; 9 bases line up with TRBD1. CDR1 and CDR2 from the germline V gene are KGHSH and LQKENI. The CDR3 contains 14 residues. V gave up 5 bases and J gave up 11 bases; unmatched junction bases: 10. CDR3 region: CASSYLGQGNKQFF. For the CDR3, the DNA is TGTGCCAGCTCATACTTAGGACAGGGGAATAAGCAGTTCTTC.

This clonotype was observed a handful of times. V usage is TRBV7-9 and J usage is TRBJ2-1, with D unclear. Per germline, CDR1 SEHNR and CDR2 FQNEAQ (reference sequence). The CDR3 is 15 amino acids. Trimming removed 4 bases at V and 0 bases at J, with 10 bases between. CDR3 amino acids: CASSSVTYSYNEQFF. The DNA of the CDR3 is TGTGCCAGCAGCTCGGTCACGTACTCCTACAATGAGCAGTTCTTC. The variable domain in full, completed from reference TRBV7-9 and TRBJ2-1, reads DTGVSQNPRHKITKRGQNVTFRCDPISEHNRLYWYRQTLGQGPEFLTYFQNEAQLEKSRLLSDRFSAERPKGSFSTLEIQRTEQGDSAMYLCASSSVTYSYNEQFFGPGTRLTVL.

This clonotype showed up many times. The chain couples TRBV5-1 to TRBJ1-1; D is uncertain. This CDR3 is built from 11 residues. Germline V gene data show CDR1 as SGHRS and CDR2 as YFSETQ. Trimming cost V 5 bases and J 1 base, with 3 bases left between them. The CDR3 sequence: CASRANTEAFF. The CDR3 nucleotides are TGCGCCAGCAGGGCGAACACTGAAGCTTTCTTT.

This clonotype was counted between two and nine times. The genes are TRBV5-1 and TRBJ2-2; 12 nucleotides align to TRBD1. The CDR3 sequence is 15 residues long. Trimming took 4 bases from V and 5 from J; bases not matched to a gene: 3. In germline, CDR1 is SGHRS, CDR2 YFSETQ. The CDR3 DNA is TGCGCCAGCAGCCCGGGACAGGGGGCTACCGGGGAGCTGTTTTTT. Its protein is CASSPGQGATGELFF.

This clonotype was counted a few times. This chain links TRBV2 with TRBJ1-1; no clear D gene. Looked up from germline, CDR1 is SNHLY and CDR2 is FYNNEI. The CDR3 is 11 amino acids. The V end was cut by 9 bases, the J end by 0 bases, with 5 bases between. The CDR3 region has the DNA TGTGCCAGTTGGATGAACACTGAAGCTTTCTTT. It is translated as CASWMNTEAFF.

The chain combines TRBV4-1 with TRBJ2-7; no reliable D call. The CDR3 loop spans 15 amino acids. Germline assignment: CDR1 MGHRA and CDR2 YSYEKL. V was trimmed by 3 bases and J by 2 bases, leaving 14 bases between them. The CDR3 coding sequence is TGCGCCAGCAGCCACGGGTTCCCCCCTACCTACGAGCAGTACTTC. It encodes CASSHGFPPTYEQYF.

A word on this clonotype: A much larger clone differs from this one at a single base, so this may be a read error. Lacking the conserved final phenylalanine or tryptophan, this CDR3 likely reflects a read error. The chain has TRBV10-2 and TRBJ2-3; D gene uncertain. The length of the CDR3 is 14 residues. Trimming removed 4 bases at V and 3 bases at J, with 11 bases between. Looked up from germline, CDR1 is WSHSY and CDR2 is SAAADI. The CDR3 DNA is TGCGCCAGCAGTGTGTCGCACCTTACAGATACGCAGTATTCT. This translates into CASSVSHLTDTQYS.

The V and J genes are TRBV29-1 and TRBJ2-1, with no clear D. V was cut by 4 bases and J by 0 bases, with 7 bases left in between. The CDR3 sequence is 13 residues long. Germline V gives CDR1 SQVTM, CDR2 ANQGSEA. The DNA for the CDR3 is TGCAGCGTTGGCTGGGGCTCCTACAATGAGCAGTTCTTC. Its protein product is CSVGWGSYNEQFF.

This clonotype was found a few times. J is TRBJ1-3 and V is TRBV5-6; D not resolved. CDR3 length equals 13 residues. V dropped 4 bases and J dropped 8 bases, with 13 bases sitting between them. CDR1 is SGHDT, CDR2 YYEEEE, per germline. CDR3 loop: CASSPVKLDTIYF. The CDR3 nucleotides are TGTGCCAGCAGCCCCGTCAAGTTGGACACCATATATTTT.

As to this clonotype: The missing conserved phenylalanine or tryptophan at the end of this CDR3 makes a read error likely. The rearrangement links TRBV10-3 to TRBJ1-5; D is ambiguous. CDR3 length: 13 amino acids. V was cut by 6 bases and J by 1 base, with 7 bases left in between. Germline V gene data show CDR1 as ENHRY and CDR2 as SYGVKD. The CDR3 loop reads CAIREDSNQPQHS. CDR3 sequence (DNA): TGTGCCATCAGGGAAGACAGCAATCAGCCCCAGCATTCT.

This clonotype appeared a few times. The chain links TRBV20-1 to TRBJ2-1, with 12 bases matching TRBD2. This CDR3 comprises 14 residues. Germline V gene sequence: CDR1 DFQATT, CDR2 SNEGSKA (reference sequence). The trim removed 5 bases at V and 8 bases at J, leaving 7 bases unmatched. The DNA for the CDR3 is TGCAGTGCTTTACTAGCGGGGGGCCGTCATGAGCAGTTCTTC. It yields the protein CSALLAGGRHEQFF.

This clonotype appeared a few times. This rearrangement joins TRBV7-8 to TRBJ1-2, with no clear D. Germline CDR1 reads SGHVS; CDR2 reads FQNEAQ. The CDR3 covers 14 residues. V was clipped by 1 base and J by 3 bases, with 9 bases between them. CDR3 residues: CASSLVARDYGYTF. The CDR3 region has the DNA TGTGCCAGCAGCTTAGTCGCCAGAGACTATGGCTACACCTTC.

The chain couples TRBV7-9 to TRBJ2-1, with 7 bases that match TRBD2. V lost 5 bases, J lost 6 bases, and 10 bases stayed unmatched. The V gene's germline CDR1 is SEHNR and CDR2 FQNEAQ (reference sequence). The CDR3 totals 15 residues. The DNA of the CDR3 is TGTGCCAGCAGCCCCCATGAGCGGGGATCCAATGAGCAGTTCTTC. Translating gives CASSPHERGSNEQFF.

This clonotype was observed a few times. The chain links TRBV6-1 to TRBJ2-1; tentative D call: TRBD2 (6 bases). Per germline, CDR1 MNHNS and CDR2 SASEGT. The CDR3 runs 14 residues. With 10 bases removed from V and 6 bases from J, the gap between germline ends came to 19 bases. CDR3 amino acids: CATELAEGSNEQFF. Written as DNA, the CDR3 is TGTGCCACCGAATTAGCGGAGGGATCCAATGAGCAGTTCTTC.

This clonotype was counted a few times. The CDR3 DNA reads as TGTGCCAGTAGTACCTCAGGGGTGTGGGGACTCAACTACAATGAGCAGTTCTTC. Its protein is CASSTSGVWGLNYNEQFF. The rearrangement uses TRBV19 and TRBJ2-1; D could derive from TRBD1 or TRBD2 (6 bases each). V gave up 4 bases and J gave up 3 bases, with 22 bases separating them. CDR1 and CDR2 (germline): LNHDA, SQIVND (reference sequence). This CDR3 has 18 residues.

The chain combines TRBV6-5 with TRBJ1-3; perhaps TRBD1 as D (5 bases). V lost 0 bases to trimming and J lost 4 bases, with 10 bases between them. This CDR3 spans 15 amino acids. CDR1 and CDR2 from the germline V gene are MNHEY and SVGAGI. The chain's CDR3 is CASSYSGREGNTIYF. The CDR3 bases are TGTGCCAGCAGTTACTCAGGCAGGGAGGGAAACACCATATATTTT.

There are a few counts of this clonotype. The V call is TRBV11-2, the J call TRBJ1-4, with D hard to call. Germline V gives CDR1 SGHAT, CDR2 FQNNGV. This CDR3 is 13 amino acids long. V lost 2 bases, J lost 8 bases, and 9 bases lay in between. The chain's CDR3 is CASSLSRSEKLFF. The CDR3 DNA reads as TGTGCCAGCAGCTTATCCCGGAGCGAAAAACTGTTTTTT.

V is TRBV2 and J is TRBJ1-1; possible D gene TRBD1, 6 bases. Deletions cut 4 bases from V and 1 base from J, with 13 bases between. Looked up from germline, CDR1 is SNHLY and CDR2 is FYNNEI. CDR3 size: 15 residues. CDR3 DNA: TGTGCCAGCAGTGGAATGACAGGATGGAACACTGAAGCTTTCTTT. Translation gives CASSGMTGWNTEAFF.

The chain combines TRBV20-1 with TRBJ2-5; 14 positions agree with TRBD2. The V gene end was trimmed by 3 bases and the J gene end by 2 bases; junction bases not matched to a gene: 5. Germline V gene data show CDR1 as DFQATT and CDR2 as SNEGSKA (reference sequence). The CDR3 extends over 16 amino acids. CDR3 bases: TGCAGTGCTAGCGGGACTAGCGGGGGTGTACAAGAGACCCAGTACTTC. Amino acids: CSASGTSGGVQETQYF.

The genes are TRBV10-3 and TRBJ2-1; D may be TRBD2 (6 bases). Between the trimmed V and J ends, which lost 10 bases and 0 bases, there was a span of 22 bases. CDR1 and CDR2 (germline): ENHRY, SYGVKD. This CDR3 has 17 residues. In DNA form, the CDR3 reads TGTGCCAATAGCCTGAAGGGGCTAGCGACCTCCTACAATGAGCAGTTCTTC. As protein: CANSLKGLATSYNEQFF.

The chain combines TRBV5-6 with TRBJ2-7; 9 bases line up with TRBD1. The CDR3 sequence is 14 residues long. Losses at the gene ends were 4 bases for V and 5 bases for J; bases not matched to a gene: 7. Germline CDR1 SGHDT, CDR2 YYEEEE. In nucleotides, the CDR3 is TGTGCCAGCAGCATACCGGGACAGGGCGACGAGCAGTACTTC. Translation gives CASSIPGQGDEQYF.

The genes are TRBV11-2 and TRBJ2-5; D is perhaps TRBD1 or TRBD2 (7 bases each). V was shortened by 3 bases and J by 2 bases, with 13 bases between the two germline ends. The CDR3 sequence is 15 residues long. Germline CDR1 reads SGHAT; CDR2 reads FQNNGV. The CDR3: CASSFSGTEQETQYF. In nucleotides, the CDR3 is TGTGCCAGCAGCTTCAGCGGGACAGAACAAGAGACCCAGTACTTC.

This clonotype turned up a few times. The rearrangement links TRBV29-1 to TRBJ2-2, with TRBD2 matching 9 bases. The CDR3 totals 15 residues. CDR1 is SQVTM and CDR2 is ANQGSEA in the germline V gene. With 6 bases clipped from V and 0 bases from J, the junction kept 5 bases outside the gene matches. The CDR3 DNA follows: TGCAGCGTCTGGCTAGCGGGGCCGAACACCGGGGAGCTGTTTTTT. Protein sequence: CSVWLAGPNTGELFF.

This clonotype was seen ten or more times. The rearrangement links TRBV4-3 to TRBJ1-5; D may be TRBD1 (5 bases). CDR3 length: 13 residues. The germline V gene has CDR1 LGHNA and CDR2 YSLEER. V shed 2 bases and J shed 10 bases, with 12 bases lying between them. The DNA of the CDR3 is TGCGCCAGCAGCCAATTGCAGGGTAAACCCCAGCATTTT. Amino acid sequence: CASSQLQGKPQHF.

The V gene is TRBV12-3 or TRBV12-4, the J gene TRBJ2-7; 11 nucleotides align to TRBD2. The length of the CDR3 is 15 residues. Trimming took 6 bases from V and 4 from J; bases not matched to a gene: 8. CDR3 nucleotide sequence: TGTGCCAGCAGCACGGGACTAGCGGCGGAATACGAGCAGTACTTC. Residues: CASSTGLAAEYEQYF.

This clonotype appeared a few times. The V call is TRBV9, the J call TRBJ1-2, with 7 positions matching TRBD1. Germline-derived CDR1 and CDR2 are SGDLS and YYNGEE. This CDR3 has 14 residues. Trimming cost V 4 bases and J 5 bases; bases outside gene matches: 8. CDR3 DNA: TGTGCCAGCAGCCCAGGGACAGTAGAATATGGCTACACCTTC. Amino acids: CASSPGTVEYGYTF.

In this sample, this clonotype turned up a few times. The chain has TRBV28 and TRBJ1-5; D not certain. This CDR3 contains 14 residues. The germline gives CDR1 MDHEN, CDR2 SYDVKM. The V end was cut by 6 bases, the J end by 0 bases, with 9 bases between. The CDR3 region has the DNA TGTGCCAGCAGCCTCGGATTTAGCAATCAGCCCCAGCATTTT. Translated, it gives CASSLGFSNQPQHF.